This T cell receptor (beta chain) comes out of a study of siplizumab effects on memory and regulatory T cells. Study results and caveats: Among alloreactive clones, only a minor fraction mapped to unstimulated subsets.

Unstimulated naive, memory, effector memory and TEMRA subsets from a few donor pairs were sequenced. TCRdb's copy holds only in-frame clones and misses some; the assay was immunoSEQ multiplex PCR. The sample yields about 56,000 clones, over 95% seen once. As concerns this clone: Its antigen is unknown.

This CDR3 contains 12 residues. Per the germline V gene, CDR1 is GTSNPN and CDR2 is SVGIG (reference sequence). The V and J ends lost 5 bases and 7 bases, in that order; junction bases with no gene match: 4. The TCR originated in a human donor in good health. This rearrangement joins TRBV30 to TRBJ2-1; 8 bases fit TRBD2. Material for sequencing was naive CD8+ T cells sorted from blood. The CDR3 nucleotides read TGTGCCTGGGGGCGCGGGGGGAATGAGCAGTTCTTC. Its protein is CAWGRGGNEQFF.